These 24 T cell receptor beta chains share one sample of origin, sequenced in a study of T cell repertoires in cytomegalovirus infection (dated by TCRdb to between 2017 and 2020). Sequencing relied on an Illumina HiSeq 1500. TCRdb itself trimmed the public reads at Q25 with fastp, ran MiXCR and retained productive beta chains. Rows with a matching CDR3 protein are joined into one entry that keeps the most common DNA and genes. In all, the sample holds hundreds of thousands of distinct CDR3 sequences, and roughly a third of those were seen once. The ten largest clones represent roughly a sixth of the sample. The sample's treatment or condition, from its label and the paper: in vitro stimulation with specific CMV peptide epitopes to enrich CMV-specific T cells. These receptors lack a known antigen. This material consisted of cultured PBMCs, taken from culture after CMV antigen stimulation. All receptors derive from a human donor in good health (CMV status not recorded). Some clones in this sample may be carry-over from other donors' samples.

This clonotype was seen at least ten times. The J gene is TRBJ2-4, the V gene TRBV7-2; no definite D call. V was cut by 1 base and J by 3 bases, with 10 bases left in between. Germline V gene data show CDR1 as SGHTA and CDR2 as FQGNSA. This CDR3 is built from 15 residues. In DNA form, the CDR3 reads TGTGCCAGCAGCTTAGTAGTGTCGGACAAAAACATTCAGTACTTC. Its translation is CASSLVVSDKNIQYF.

The rearrangement uses TRBV2 and TRBJ1-5; a possible D gene is TRBD1 (5 bases). The CDR3 contains 15 residues. CDR1 is SNHLY and CDR2 is FYNNEI in the germline V gene. V was trimmed by 7 bases and J by 6 bases, leaving 19 bases between them. CDR3 residues: CASTKGAGGAQPQHF. CDR3 nucleotides: TGTGCCAGCACGAAGGGCGCAGGAGGGGCTCAGCCCCAGCATTTT.

The J gene is TRBJ1-3, the V gene TRBV7-9; D gene uncertain. The CDR3 sequence is 14 residues long. CDR1 is SEHNR and CDR2 is FQNEAQ in the germline V gene (reference sequence). V lost 2 bases and J lost 2, with 7 bases in between. For the CDR3, the DNA is TGTGCCAGCAGCTTATTTCAGGCTGGAAACACCATATATTTT. Translation gives CASSLFQAGNTIYF.

This clonotype was counted between two and nine times. This chain links TRBV12-3 or TRBV12-4 with TRBJ2-1; 7 nucleotides agree with TRBD1. The J segment lost 10 bases and the V segment lost 3 bases, leaving 3 bases of the junction unmatched. This CDR3 is built from 12 residues. CDR3 residues: CASSFLDREQFF. The DNA for the CDR3 is TGTGCCAGCAGTTTTCTGGACAGGGAGCAGTTCTTC.

This clonotype was seen more than once but under ten times. The chain uses TRBV4-1 and TRBJ1-4, with D hard to call. The CDR3 consists of 12 residues. Germline CDR1 reads MGHRA; CDR2 reads YSYEKL. V lost 0 bases and J lost 10, with 6 bases in between. For the CDR3, the DNA is TGCGCCAGCAGCCAAGATCCTAGAAAACTGTTTTTT. Its translation is CASSQDPRKLFF.

This chain uses TRBV27 with TRBJ2-7, with 11 nucleotides matching TRBD2. The V gene's germline CDR1 is MNHEY and CDR2 SMNVEV (reference sequence). J was trimmed by 5 bases and V by 6 bases; bases with no gene match: 9. The CDR3 covers 15 residues. The CDR3 DNA follows: TGTGCCAGCAGCCCCACTAGCGGGAGTGTCAACGAGCAGTACTTC. As protein: CASSPTSGSVNEQYF.

This clonotype was seen more than once but under ten times. J is TRBJ2-1 and V is TRBV7-2; D gene unclear. V was pared by 1 base and J by 9 bases, with 10 bases between. The CDR3 has 13 residues. The germline gives CDR1 SGHTA, CDR2 FQGNSA. The CDR3 region is CASSLEIYGEQFF. In DNA form, the CDR3 reads TGTGCCAGCAGCTTAGAAATTTATGGTGAGCAGTTCTTC.

This clonotype was counted only a few times. The gene calls are TRBV2 and TRBJ2-1; TRBD2 matches 8 bases. The V gene's germline CDR1 is SNHLY and CDR2 FYNNEI. The J segment lost 9 bases and the V segment lost 4 bases, leaving 11 bases of the junction unmatched. The CDR3 covers 15 residues. CDR3 residues: CASSGQFSGMSEQFF. In DNA form, the CDR3 reads TGTGCCAGCAGTGGCCAATTTAGCGGGATGAGTGAGCAGTTCTTC.

This chain connects TRBV6-2 or TRBV6-3 to TRBJ1-5; D remains ambiguous. Trimming shortened V by 6 bases and J by 2 bases, and 14 bases separated the two germline ends. The CDR3 has 15 amino acids. In germline, CDR1 is MNHEY, CDR2 SVGEGT. For the CDR3, the DNA is TGTGCCAGCAGGACCCGGGCGGAGGGCAATCAGCCCCAGCATTTT. Its protein is CASRTRAEGNQPQHF.

The gene calls are TRBV2 and TRBJ2-1; possibly TRBD1 for D (6 bases). This CDR3 spans 14 amino acids. V lost 8 bases and J 3 bases, leaving 14 bases between the germline ends. Germline CDR1 is SNHLY and CDR2 is FYNNEI. Here the CDR3 reads CASVGGVGYNEQFF. The CDR3 DNA reads TGTGCCAGCGTAGGGGGAGTTGGCTACAATGAGCAGTTCTTC.

This clonotype was seen repeatedly, ten times or more. The J gene is TRBJ1-6, the V gene TRBV12-3 or TRBV12-4, with D possibly being TRBD1 (6 bases). V lost 2 bases to trimming and J lost 5 bases, with 10 bases between them. The CDR3 length is 15 residues. The chain's CDR3 is CASSLRQADNSPLHF. Here the CDR3 DNA reads TGTGCCAGCAGTTTAAGACAGGCGGATAATTCACCCCTCCACTTT.

This chain connects TRBV6-5 to TRBJ2-1; 8 nucleotides agree with TRBD2. V shed 3 bases and J 6 bases; nucleotides not matched to a gene: 7. The length of the CDR3 is 15 residues. The V gene's germline CDR1 is MNHEY and CDR2 SVGAGI. Written as DNA, the CDR3 is TGTGCCAGCAGTTATTCACGGGAGGGCCGCAATGAGCAGTTCTTC. It is translated as CASSYSREGRNEQFF.

This clonotype was seen many times. The rearrangement uses TRBV7-9 and TRBJ2-1; D may be TRBD1 or TRBD2 (5 bases each). Germline V lookup: CDR1 SEHNR, CDR2 FQNEAQ (reference sequence). The length of the CDR3 is 13 residues. The V gene lost 0 bases and the J gene lost 7 bases, with 7 bases spanning the gap. CDR3 residues: CASSLAGANEQFF. DNA of the CDR3: TGTGCCAGCAGCTTAGCCGGGGCGAATGAGCAGTTCTTC.

CDR3 amino acids: CSVAIGDRVQPQHF. CDR3 sequence (DNA): TGCAGCGTTGCGATTGGGGACAGGGTTCAGCCCCAGCATTTT. This chain links TRBV29-1 with TRBJ1-5, with 9 bases matching TRBD1. The germline V gene encodes CDR1 SQVTM and CDR2 ANQGSEA. The V gene end was trimmed by 4 bases and the J gene end by 6 bases; junction bases not matched to a gene: 7. This CDR3 comprises 14 residues. Complete variable domain (other parts from reference TRBV29-1 and TRBJ1-5): SAVISQKPSRDICQRGTSLTIQCQVDSQVTMMFWYRQQPGQSLTLIATANQGSEATYESGFVIDKFPISRPNLTFSTLTVSNMSPEDSSIYLCSVAIGDRVQPQHFGDGTRLSIL.

The rearrangement links TRBV6-5 to TRBJ1-6, with 7 bases identical to TRBD1. CDR1 is MNHEY, CDR2 SVGAGI, per germline. The CDR3 has 14 residues. V shed 5 bases and J 11 bases; nucleotides not matched to a gene: 9. DNA for the CDR3: TGTGCCAGCAGTCCCCGCACAGGGGAAGCACCCCTCCACTTT. Its translation: CASSPRTGEAPLHF.

This clonotype was recorded many times. The CDR3 here is CASSQEYQETQYF. As DNA, the CDR3 is TGCGCCAGCAGCCAAGAATACCAAGAGACCCAGTACTTC. The rearrangement uses TRBV4-3 and TRBJ2-5; D not resolved. With 0 bases removed from V and 0 bases from J, the gap between germline ends came to 2 bases. CDR3 length equals 13 residues. Germline CDR1 LGHNA, CDR2 YSLEER.

The chain carries TRBV29-1 and TRBJ2-7; possible D gene TRBD1, 7 bases. Trimming left V 6 bases short and J 2 bases short, with 14 bases between. The germline V gene has CDR1 SQVTM and CDR2 ANQGSEA. This CDR3 has 13 amino acids. CDR3 in amino acids: CSVLTGRTYEQYF. Here the CDR3 DNA reads TGCAGCGTCTTGACAGGGAGGACCTACGAGCAGTACTTC.

The V and J genes are TRBV6-6 and TRBJ1-1; D gene uncertain. The CDR3 extends over 14 amino acids. Deletions cut 3 bases from V and 0 bases from J, with 8 bases between. Germline CDR1 reads MNHNY; CDR2 reads SVGAGI (reference sequence). DNA for the CDR3: TGTGCCAGCAGTTATTCGGACCTGAACACTGAAGCTTTCTTT. Translating gives CASSYSDLNTEAFF.

This clonotype showed up just a few times. J is TRBJ1-1 and V is TRBV28; 10 positions agree with TRBD1. The germline V gene encodes CDR1 MDHEN and CDR2 SYDVKM. This CDR3 spans 14 amino acids. V shed 4 bases, J shed 5 bases, and the junction held 4 bases outside the gene matches. Written as DNA, the CDR3 is TGTGCCAGCAGTTGGACAGGGGGGAGGACTGAAGCTTTCTTT. This codes for CASSWTGGRTEAFF.

This clonotype was seen a few times. The chain joins TRBV12-3 or TRBV12-4 to TRBJ2-2; D not certain. Trimming pared 5 bases from V and 9 bases from J, leaving 7 bases between. This CDR3 region has 11 residues. The DNA of the CDR3 is TGTGCCAGCAGTGCTACCAGGGAGCTGTTTTTT. Its protein is CASSATRELFF.

This clonotype has only a few counts. V is TRBV5-6 and J is TRBJ2-5; D remains ambiguous. V lost 4 bases to trimming and J lost 0 bases, with 10 bases between them. CDR3 length: 14 amino acids. Germline V lookup: CDR1 SGHDT, CDR2 YYEEEE. CDR3 coding DNA: TGTGCCAGCAGCCGCGTTGGTAACCAAGAGACCCAGTACTTC. It translates to CASSRVGNQETQYF.

This clonotype turned up a few times. V gene TRBV7-7 combines with J gene TRBJ2-7; D may be TRBD1 or TRBD2 (5 bases each). Germline V CDR1 and CDR2: SSHAT, FNYEAQ (reference sequence). The CDR3 has 14 amino acids. The CDR3 reads CASSLKGPTGKQYV. Here the CDR3 DNA reads TGTGCTAGCAGCTTAAAGGGACCCACGGGCAAGCAGTACGTC.

The CDR3 region is CASSPMGGRPSEQFF. CDR3 nucleotides: TGTGCCAGCAGCCCTATGGGCGGGAGGCCGAGTGAGCAGTTCTTC. This chain links TRBV12-3 or TRBV12-4 with TRBJ2-1; 8 bases align to TRBD2. There are 15 residues in the CDR3. V trimming: 6 bases; J trimming: 9 bases; junction bases outside the gene matches: 13.

V and J are TRBV7-9 and TRBJ1-1, with D hard to call. V was pared by 5 bases and J by 4 bases, with 11 bases between. Germline-derived CDR1 and CDR2 are SEHNR and FQNEAQ (reference sequence). The CDR3 loop spans 13 amino acids. CDR3 sequence reads: CASSQSLGTEAFF. CDR3 sequence (DNA): TGTGCCAGCAGCCAATCCCTGGGCACTGAAGCTTTCTTT.